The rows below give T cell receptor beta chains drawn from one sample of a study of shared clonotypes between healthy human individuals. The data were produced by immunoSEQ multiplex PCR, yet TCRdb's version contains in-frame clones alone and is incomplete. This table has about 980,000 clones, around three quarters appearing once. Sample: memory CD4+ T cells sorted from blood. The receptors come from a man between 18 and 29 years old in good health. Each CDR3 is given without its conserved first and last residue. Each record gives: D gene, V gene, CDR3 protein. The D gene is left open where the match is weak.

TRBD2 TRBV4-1 ASSHYSGKQETQY
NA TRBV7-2 ASSLKYEGGELF
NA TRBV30 AWSVSRGGEQF
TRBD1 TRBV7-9 ASSHTGATNEKLF
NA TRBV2 ASSSLQTTGELF
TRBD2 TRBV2 ASSEARGRGDGELF
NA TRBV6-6 ASTGTGGNYGYT
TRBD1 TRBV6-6 ASSLLGQGAYEQY
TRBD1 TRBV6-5 ASSYSGTGSYGYT
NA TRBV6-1 ASSVQTTNEKLF
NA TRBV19 ASSTSDIIKNSPLH
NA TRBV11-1 ASSSRGGGANTGELF
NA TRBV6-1 ASSERPGGIQY
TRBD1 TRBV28 ASRRLRGQGAGTEAF
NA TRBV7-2 ASSLGTGLGTDTQY
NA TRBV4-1 ASSHPSRQGGTNEKLF
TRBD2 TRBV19 ASSRGLAGVGEQF